One sample yielded the 10 T cell receptor beta chains listed below, sequenced in a study of OX40 agonist ivuxolimab in advanced cancers. TCRdb keeps only in-frame clones here, not all; method: immunoSEQ multiplex PCR. The sample consists of fewer than 200,000 clones, 85% to 95% of them appearing once. Sequenced here: CD4+ or CD8+ T cells sorted from blood, sampled in a trial of the OX40 agonist ivuxolimab. Receptors originate from an adult with an advanced solid tumor such as melanoma, head and neck, liver or kidney cancer.

In DNA, the CDR3 is TGCGCCAGCAGCCAAGTGCCTCTAGCGGCAGTCTACAATGAGCAGTTCTTC. Encoded protein: CASSQVPLAAVYNEQFF. This chain links TRBV4-1 with TRBJ2-1; TRBD2 agrees at 7 bases. Germline trimming cut 1 base from V and 3 bases from J; bases unmatched to any gene: 9. CDR3 length: 17 residues. Germline V gene lookup returns CDR1 MGHRA and CDR2 YSYEKL.

The gene calls are TRBV6-5 and TRBJ2-2; no firm D call. In germline, CDR1 is MNHEY, CDR2 SVGAGI. V was cut by 8 bases and J by 1 base, with 11 bases left in between. The CDR3 contains 14 residues. CDR3 bases: TGTGCCAGCCGGTGGGCGTTGAACACCGGGGAGCTGTTTTTT. Its protein product is CASRWALNTGELFF.

This chain connects TRBV7-2 to TRBJ2-5; 11 bases agree with TRBD1. Trimming removed 4 bases from V and 5 bases from J; junction bases left unmatched: 6. The CDR3 is 15 residues long. The germline gives CDR1 SGHTA, CDR2 FQGNSA. This CDR3 reads CASSSWTGGVETQYF. In DNA, the CDR3 is TGTGCCAGCAGCTCCTGGACAGGGGGCGTCGAGACCCAGTACTTC.

In its sample, this clone was seen once. CDR3 sequence reads: CASSLDGQGASEQYF. The CDR3 nucleotides are TGCGCCAGCAGCTTGGATGGACAGGGGGCTTCCGAGCAGTACTTC. The chain employs TRBV5-1 and TRBJ2-7; 11 bases are shared with TRBD1. The CDR3 contains 15 residues. J was trimmed by 6 bases and V by 0 bases; bases with no gene match: 5. The germline V gene has CDR1 SGHRS and CDR2 YFSETQ.

The J gene is TRBJ2-7, the V gene TRBV6-5; 10 bases are a match to TRBD1. The CDR3 totals 15 residues. V was pared by 6 bases and J by 3 bases, with 8 bases of the junction left unmatched. CDR1 MNHEY and CDR2 SVGAGI come from the germline V gene. CDR3 nucleotide sequence: TGTGCCAGCAGCCGCTCCGGGACAGGGGTCTACGAGCAGTACTTC. It encodes CASSRSGTGVYEQYF.

The chain links TRBV7-2 to TRBJ1-4; 9 bases agree with TRBD1. The V and J ends lost 4 bases and 9 bases, in that order; junction bases with no gene match: 3. The germline V gene encodes CDR1 SGHTA and CDR2 FQGNSA. The CDR3 sequence is 13 residues long. The DNA of the CDR3 is TGTGCCAGCAGCTCGGGACAGGGCAAAAAACTGTTTTTT. It specifies CASSSGQGKKLFF.

This clone has just one count. This chain links TRBV9 with TRBJ2-1; D may be TRBD1 (5 bases). This CDR3 is built from 15 residues. V lost 0 bases to trimming and J lost 2 bases, with 9 bases between them. Looked up from germline, CDR1 is SGDLS and CDR2 is YYNGEE. The CDR3 bases are TGTGCCAGCAGCGTAGTAACAGGAACCTACAATGAGCAGTTCTTC. This encodes CASSVVTGTYNEQFF.

The V gene is TRBV5-5, the J gene TRBJ2-3; D gene uncertain. Germline assignment: CDR1 SGHKS and CDR2 YYEKEE (reference sequence). Trimming cost V 3 bases and J 5 bases, with 13 bases left between them. The CDR3 loop spans 14 amino acids. CDR3 sequence reads: CASSSGPAEDTQYF. DNA of the CDR3: TGTGCCAGCAGCTCCGGACCGGCCGAAGATACGCAGTATTTT.

The chain has TRBV5-1 and TRBJ2-2, with D maybe TRBD2 (6 bases). The V and J ends lost 1 base and 0 bases respectively, with 19 bases between them. From germline, CDR1 is SGHRS and CDR2 YFSETQ. This CDR3 comprises 19 residues. CDR3 loop: CASSLSTRGLYANTGELFF. The DNA for the CDR3 is TGCGCCAGCAGCTTGTCGACGAGGGGACTCTATGCGAACACCGGGGAGCTGTTTTTT.

V is TRBV11-2 and J is TRBJ2-7; TRBD1 matches 8 bases. The CDR3 loop spans 14 amino acids. Germline V gene lookup returns CDR1 SGHAT and CDR2 FQNNGV. V was clipped by 0 bases and J by 5 bases; unmatched bases: 3. The CDR3 spells CASSLERTGNEQYF. CDR3 DNA sequence: TGTGCCAGCAGCTTAGAAAGGACAGGGAACGAGCAGTACTTC.